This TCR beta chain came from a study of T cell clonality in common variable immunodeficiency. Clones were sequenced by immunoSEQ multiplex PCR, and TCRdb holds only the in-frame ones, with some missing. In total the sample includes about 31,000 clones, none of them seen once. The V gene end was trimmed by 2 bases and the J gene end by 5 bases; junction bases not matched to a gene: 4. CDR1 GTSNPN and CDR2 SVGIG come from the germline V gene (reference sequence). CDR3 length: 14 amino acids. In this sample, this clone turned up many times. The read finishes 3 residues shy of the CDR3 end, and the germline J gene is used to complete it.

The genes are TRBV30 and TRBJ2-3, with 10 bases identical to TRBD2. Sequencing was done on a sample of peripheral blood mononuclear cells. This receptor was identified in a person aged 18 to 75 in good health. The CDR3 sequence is CAWSRLAGEDTQYF. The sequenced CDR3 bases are TGTGCCTGGAGTAGGCTAGCGGGGGAAGATACG.